This TCR beta chain is from a study of Graves' ophthalmopathy and Graves' hyperthyroidism (dated by TCRdb to between 2018 and 2020). In terms of the full investigation: Peripheral blood was collected at initial diagnosis, before any treatment. To tell Graves' ophthalmopathy apart from Graves' hyperthyroidism, and to predict which patients would progress to ophthalmopathy, the study relied on TCR beta repertoire signatures. In total, 120 to 150 blood samples were TCR-sequenced: 43 ophthalmopathy, some 75 hyperthyroidism and about 17 hyperthyroidism-to-ophthalmopathy patients. To explore V-J signatures that distinguish ophthalmopathy from hyperthyroidism, a discovery set of about a hundred patients was enrolled, made up of around 40 with ophthalmopathy and some 58 with stable hyperthyroidism. An independent validation cohort comprised under 20 hyperthyroidism patients and some 16 patients who later progressed from hyperthyroidism to ophthalmopathy. In a handful of hyperthyroidism patients, the T-cell repertoire of thyroid tissue was compared with the T-cell repertoire of blood. After sampling, hyperthyroidism patients received methimazole starting at 30 mg daily, and ophthalmopathy patients received high-dose intravenous methylprednisolone. The roughly 99 discovery patients were divided at random into training and test sets in a 7:3 ratio.

The CDR3 has 13 amino acids, counting the end cysteine and phenylalanine. Only the CDR3 portion is preserved as DNA: 39 bases, with reading frame beginning at the first base. The CDR1 and CDR2 encoded by the germline V gene (reference sequence) are DFQATT and SNEGSKA. Compared with germline, V lacks 6 bases and J lacks 2 bases; bases without a gene match: 6. Ophthalmopathy patients were characterized by moderately to severely active disease, a Clinical Activity Score of at least 3, a NOSPECS grade of at least 4, and a disease duration under 3 months. Patients with other autoimmune diseases, uncontrolled infections, pregnancy or lactation were excluded. Clinical symptoms, serum thyroxine, TRAb, thyroid ultrasound and orbital computed tomography formed the basis of the diagnosis. Ficoll-Paque density gradient centrifugation was used to isolate PBMCs from approximately 10 ml of fresh peripheral blood. Total RNA was extracted with Trizol reagent and quality-checked on an Agilent 2100 Bioanalyzer.

Beyond this particular receptor, the publication reports: Most expanded thyroid clonotypes with a frequency above 0.001 also appeared in blood, which suggests that blood repertoires may reflect the immune response in the thyroid. No statistical method was used to set the sample size in advance, and the investigators knew which group each participant was assigned to. In validation, the model predicted ophthalmopathy progression with 70.59% sensitivity and about 77% specificity; more than ten predicted patients were CT-confirmed with GO in a median of about 6.2 months. Ophthalmopathy was separated from stable hyperthyroidism by the 13-signature model with roughly 90% sensitivity and less than 82% specificity in cross-validation and with 80%/75% in the test set.

On this clonotype itself: The specificity of this receptor is unknown. No clone much larger than this one lies a single base away; base qualities are absent.

TCR beta CDR3 regions were amplified from RNA transcripts for repertoire sequencing. The first round of RT-PCR was done with HTBI primers and the Qiagen OneStep RT-PCR kit, and was followed by a second round of multiplex PCR, then size selection and purification. Libraries were sequenced paired-end with 100 bp reads on an Illumina HiSeq2000. In the authors' own workflow: SOAPnuke was used to process the reads, throwing out any read that had adapters, had uncalled bases, had a mean Phred below 15, or lacked an exact constant-primer or identifier match. COPE v1.2.5 was used to merge the high-quality paired reads. Each unique nucleotide sequence was treated as a clonotype, and MiTCR v1.1 was used to align the clonotypes to the IMGT TRB V, D and J references. Analysis was restricted to V-J combinations with a frequency above 0.0001, which covered roughly 99% of repertoires. For each V-J combination, a TCR clonal expansion and chaos score was defined as F50 clonal expansion divided by the chaos observed in the TCRdist matrix. Welch's t-statistics and random forest were used to narrow the features down to around 13 V-J combinations, which were then fed into a naive Bayes classifier. The Morisita-Horn index was used to measure how similar the thyroid and blood repertoires were. The public reads were reprocessed in TCRdb via fastp at Q25 and MiXCR, keeping in-frame beta chains. Duplicate CDR3 protein sequences are folded into a single record with the most common DNA and genes. TCRdb assigned the V and J calls; the authors' analysis was not used. Within this sample are about 400,000 distinct CDR3 sequences, with 15% to 20% of them counted one time only. Approximately 1.4% of the sample goes to the ten largest clones.

The chain is assembled from TRBV20-1 and TRBJ2-5; 7 central bases correspond to TRBD2. Material: peripheral blood. The clonotype comes from a woman younger than 35 with Graves' ophthalmopathy. Donor details come from another sample of the same person, matched by shared clones. The CDR3 corresponds to CSAGGLTQETQYF. The sequence in DNA is TGCAGTGCGGGAGGGTTAACACAAGAGACCCAGTACTTC.